This passage covers 10 T cell receptor beta chains from one sample sequenced in a study of T cells expressing NK-cell markers. TCRdb re-called the 5' RACE reads, yielding one record per CDR3 amino acid sequence without DNA. The sample's table shows about 150,000 distinct CDR3 sequences. The sequenced material came from blood T cells: a sorted CD56 or NKG2C T cell subset, CD4+ or CD8+ T cells, or bulk PBMC T cells (not recorded which). The receptors stem from a woman aged 45-65 years in good health.

V and J are TRBV27 and TRBJ2-3; TCRdb picks TRBD2, but there is no DNA to check that call. This CDR3 is built from 15 residues. The germline V gene encodes CDR1 MNHEY and CDR2 SMNVEV (reference sequence). The CDR3 sequence is CASSRTAGGSDTQYF.

This chain uses TRBV7-9 with TRBJ1-4. This CDR3 has 14 residues. Germline CDR1 SEHNR, CDR2 FQNEAQ (reference sequence). CDR3 amino acids: CASSSGTLAEKLFF.

The chain links TRBV20-1 to TRBJ2-7; TCRdb proposes TRBD2, but this gene call is untestable without DNA. CDR1 is DFQATT, CDR2 SNEGSKA, per germline (reference sequence). The CDR3 sequence is 15 residues long. The CDR3 spells CSARDRTSLAAEQYF.

The chain combines TRBV12-3 or TRBV12-4 with TRBJ2-1; TCRdb lists TRBD1, though no DNA is available to test this call. This CDR3 has 15 amino acids. CDR3 amino acids: CASTLRPFQGNEQFF.

V is TRBV5-5 and J is TRBJ2-2; lacking DNA, the TRBD2 call made by TCRdb goes unchecked. The length of the CDR3 is 16 residues. Germline V gene lookup returns CDR1 SGHKS and CDR2 YYEKEE (reference sequence). CDR3 region: CASSLNLAANTGELFF.

The chain joins TRBV12-3 or TRBV12-4 to TRBJ2-1; TCRdb picks TRBD1, but there is no DNA to check that call. This CDR3 contains 12 residues. CDR3 in amino acids: CASGRGDNEQFF.

The CDR3 is CSDHAWGSAIPDGYTF. The V call is TRBV20-1, the J call TRBJ1-2. This CDR3 has 16 residues. CDR1 DFQATT and CDR2 SNEGSKA come from the germline V gene (reference sequence).

The chain has TRBV4-1 and TRBJ2-3; TCRdb calls TRBD2, which cannot be checked without DNA. The CDR3 has 16 amino acids. The germline gives CDR1 MGHRA, CDR2 YSYEKL. The CDR3 reads CASSQASSAITDTQYF.

The V call is TRBV4-1, the J call TRBJ2-7; TCRdb lists TRBD1, though no DNA is available to test this call. The CDR3 contains 12 residues. CDR1 MGHRA and CDR2 YSYEKL come from the germline V gene. CDR3 residues: CASSPQGSEQYF.

V is TRBV12-3 or TRBV12-4 and J is TRBJ2-3. The CDR3 extends over 14 amino acids. The chain's CDR3 is CASSLILAADTQYF.